Below, 4 T cell receptor beta chains from the same sample are listed, as sequenced in a study of T-cell reconstitution after alpha-beta-depleted transplantation in children. Using unique molecular identifiers, the investigators prepared the TCRbeta library. TCRdb re-analysed the PCR reads in MiXCR, keeping a single row per CDR3 protein. The sample has about 370,000 distinct CDR3 sequences, over 20% seen once. Sequences were derived from PBMCs from the stem cell graft donor, sampled from the stem cell graft. The source of these receptors is a human donor who donated a stem cell graft to a child with acute myeloid leukemia.

CDR3 amino acids: CASSRTAPHSSTDTQYF. The CDR3 nucleotides are TGTGCCAGCAGCCGGACAGCACCCCACTCCAGCACAGATACGCAGTATTTT. This rearrangement joins TRBV14 to TRBJ2-3, with a weak D call TRBD1 (6 bases). The CDR3 is made up of 17 amino acids. CDR1 and CDR2 (germline): SGHDN, FVKESK. Trimming pared 4 bases from V and 0 bases from J, leaving 17 bases between.

As DNA, the CDR3 is TGTGCCAGCAGGGGGGGAGACCTATACAATGAGCAGTTCTTC. Its translation is CASRGGDLYNEQFF. The chain joins TRBV2 to TRBJ2-1; D is possibly TRBD2 (6 bases). The germline V gene encodes CDR1 SNHLY and CDR2 FYNNEI. This CDR3 spans 14 amino acids. V was trimmed by 6 bases and J by 4 bases, leaving 13 bases between them. Using reference TRBV2 and TRBJ2-1 for the parts outside the CDR3, the full variable domain is EPEVTQTPSHQVTQMGQEVILRCVPISNHLYFYWYRQILGQKVEFLVSFYNNEISEKSEIFDDQFSVERPDGSNFTLKIRSTKLEDSAMYFCASRGGDLYNEQFFGPGTRLTVL.

This clonotype showed up many times. The gene calls are TRBV12-3 or TRBV12-4 and TRBJ1-1, with D unresolved. Trimming removed 5 bases at V and 11 bases at J, with 12 bases between. There are 11 residues in the CDR3. The CDR3 DNA follows: TGTGCCAGCAGTCAGAGCGGAGTGGCTTTCTTT. The encoded protein is CASSQSGVAFF.

In this sample, this clonotype turned up a few times. The chain recombines TRBV29-1 with TRBJ1-3; perhaps TRBD1 as D (5 bases). The ends were cut back, 0 bases at V and 0 bases at J, with 12 bases in the middle. The CDR3 totals 16 residues. Germline CDR1 and CDR2: SQVTM and ANQGSEA. The CDR3, as DNA: TGCAGCGTTGAAGATCTTCACGGGGGCTCTGGAAACACCATATATTTT. As protein: CSVEDLHGGSGNTIYF.